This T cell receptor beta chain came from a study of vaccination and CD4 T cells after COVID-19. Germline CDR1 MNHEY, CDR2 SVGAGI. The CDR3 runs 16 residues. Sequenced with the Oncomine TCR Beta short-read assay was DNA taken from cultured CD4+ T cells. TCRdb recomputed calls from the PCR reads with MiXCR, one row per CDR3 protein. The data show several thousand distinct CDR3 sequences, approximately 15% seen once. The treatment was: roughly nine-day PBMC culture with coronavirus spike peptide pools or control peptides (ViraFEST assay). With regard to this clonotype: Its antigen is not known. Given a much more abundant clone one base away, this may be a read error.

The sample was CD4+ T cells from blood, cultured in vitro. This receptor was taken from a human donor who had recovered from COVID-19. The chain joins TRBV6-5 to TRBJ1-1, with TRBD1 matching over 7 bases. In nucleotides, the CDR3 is TGTGCCAGCGGTTACTCCAGGGGGGTATCAAACACTGAAGCTTTCTTT. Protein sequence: CASGYSRGVSNTEAFF.